Sequencing of this T cell receptor beta chain was carried out in a study of OX40 agonist ivuxolimab in advanced cancers. As for the study in general: Dose-escalation patients suffered from hepatocellular carcinoma, melanoma, renal cell or head and neck cancer.

The table came from immunoSEQ multiplex PCR; TCRdb's copy has only in-frame clones and leaves some out. This table has 95,000 to 100,000 clones, roughly 88% appearing once. Germline V gene sequence: CDR1 SGHTS, CDR2 YDEGEE. After removal of 1 base from V and 0 bases from J, the junction contained 6 bases not matched to a gene. CDR3 size: 18 residues. Autoimmune disease history or systemic immunosuppression led to patients being barred. The input for sequencing was CD4+ or CD8+ T cells sorted from blood, taken in a trial of the OX40 agonist ivuxolimab. The chain links TRBV5-8 to TRBJ2-1; the match to TRBD2 covers 11 bases. This TCR was recovered from an adult with an advanced solid tumor such as melanoma, head and neck, liver or kidney cancer. The CDR3 region has the DNA TGTGCCAGCAGCTTGTCACTAGCGGGGGTCAGCTCCTACAATGAGCAGTTCTTC. Translation gives CASSLSLAGVSSYNEQFF.